The rows below give T cell receptor beta chains drawn from one sample of a study of blood T cell repertoires in COVID-19. The repertoire was sequenced with immunoSEQ multiplex PCR; TCRdb's copy has only in-frame clones and lacks some. The sample has roughly 100,000 clones, roughly 80% seen once; the top ten hold 20% to 25%. The material sequenced was peripheral blood. The receptors derive from an older man with active or convalescent COVID-19. CDR3s include the opening cysteine and the closing phenylalanine or tryptophan. A D gene is named only where the DNA matches it firmly. Not all rows give a size; the values are once, few, many and, for expanded clones, a class.

abundance,v_gene,d_gene,j_gene,CDR3nt,CDR3aa
.,TRBV18,TRBD2,TRBJ2-1,TGTGCCAGCTCACCACCTTCGGGAGGACTCTACAATGAGCAGTTCTTC,CASSPPSGGLYNEQFF
.,TRBV6-5,.,TRBJ1-2,TGTGCCAGCAGAAAACCGGACAGTCTTAACTATGGCTACACCTTC,CASRKPDSLNYGYTF
.,TRBV7-2,TRBD2,TRBJ2-3,TGTGCCAGCAGCCCCCTGTGGAGCGGGGGGGCAGATACGCAGTATTTT,CASSPLWSGGADTQYF
.,TRBV28,.,TRBJ2-7,TGTGCCAGCAGTTTACCCAGGGGTTTTGAGCAGTACTTC,CASSLPRGFEQYF
few,TRBV9,.,TRBJ1-3,TGTGCCAGCAGCGTAGAACGGGGTGCAGGAAACACCATATATTTT,CASSVERGAGNTIYF
.,TRBV19,.,TRBJ1-2,TGTGCCAGTAGTTTCGCGGACACCGCTAACTATGGCTACACCTTC,CASSFADTANYGYTF
.,TRBV28,TRBD1,TRBJ2-2,TGTGCCAGCTACGGGACAGGGAACACCGGGGAGCTGTTTTTT,CASYGTGNTGELFF
.,TRBV28,TRBD2,TRBJ2-7,TGTGCCAGCACCCAGACTAGCGGGGGCCGATACGAGCAGTACTTC,CASTQTSGGRYEQYF
.,TRBV15,TRBD2,TRBJ2-7,TGTGCCACCAGCAGAGCCGGATCTAGCGGACCCCCACACTTC,CATSRAGSSGPPHF
.,TRBV12-3/TRBV12-4,.,TRBJ1-3,TGTGCCAGCAGCCCCGACAGGGGAAACACCATATATTTT,CASSPDRGNTIYF
.,TRBV12-3/TRBV12-4,TRBD2,TRBJ2-1,TGTGCCAGCCTAGCGGGAGACGAGCAGTTCTTC,CASLAGDEQFF
.,TRBV24-1,.,TRBJ2-5,TGTGCCACCAGTGATAGTAGGAGCGAGGGAGAGACCCAGTACTTC,CATSDSRSEGETQYF
many,TRBV5-1,.,TRBJ2-5,TGCGCCAGCAGCTTGGCCGGCAGCGGAAGGGAAGAGACCCAGTACTTC,CASSLAGSGREETQYF
few,TRBV6-5,TRBD1,TRBJ2-7,TGTGCCAGCAGGGATCCGGGACAGGCCCCCTACGAGCAGTACTTC,CASRDPGQAPYEQYF